The present entry profiles one TCR beta chain with its context. This clonotype was seen repeatedly, ten times or more. The target of this receptor is not known. Qualities for individual bases were not recorded, and no much larger clone is one base off. The data were produced on an Illumina MiSeq. TCRdb's own reprocessing of the public reads used fastp at Q25 and MiXCR and kept productive beta chains. Rows with a matching CDR3 protein are joined into one entry that keeps the most common DNA and genes. The sample table contains thousands of distinct CDR3 sequences; only one count was recorded for approximately 9.9% of them. In total, the top ten clones hold 6% to 6.5% of the sample. The data belong to a study. The CDR1 and CDR2 encoded by the germline V gene (reference sequence) are LNHDA and SQIVND. Trimming leaves V shorter by 1 base and J shorter by 3 bases, with the junction holding 6 bases beyond the gene matches. From the cysteine up to the phenylalanine, the CDR3 has a length of 16 residues. Just the 48-base CDR3 DNA is kept, in frame starting at base 1.

Sequenced sample: CD4+ T cells from synovial fluid. This sequence was found in a human donor with rheumatoid arthritis. This chain joins TRBV19 to TRBJ2-1; TRBD1 aligns with 7 central bases. The CDR3 is CASSIVGQADYNEQFF. Here is the DNA: TGTGCCAGTAGTATAGTCGGACAGGCTGACTACAATGAGCAGTTCTTC.